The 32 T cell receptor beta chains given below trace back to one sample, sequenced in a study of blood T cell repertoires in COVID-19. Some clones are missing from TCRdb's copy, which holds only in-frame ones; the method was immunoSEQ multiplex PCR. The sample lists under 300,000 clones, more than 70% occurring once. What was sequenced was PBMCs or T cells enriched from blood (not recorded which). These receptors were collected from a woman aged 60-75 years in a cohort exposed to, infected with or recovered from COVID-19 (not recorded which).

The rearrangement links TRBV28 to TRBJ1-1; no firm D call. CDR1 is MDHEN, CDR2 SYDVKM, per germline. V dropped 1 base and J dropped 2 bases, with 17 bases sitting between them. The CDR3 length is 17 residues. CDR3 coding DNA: TGTGCCAGCAGTTTATTCGTGGGCTCCACTTCCAACACTGAAGCTTTCTTT. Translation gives CASSLFVGSTSNTEAFF.

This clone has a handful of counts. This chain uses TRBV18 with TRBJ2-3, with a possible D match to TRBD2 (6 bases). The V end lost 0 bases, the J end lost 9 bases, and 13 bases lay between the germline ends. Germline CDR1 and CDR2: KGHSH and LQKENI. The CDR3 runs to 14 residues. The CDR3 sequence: CASSPPWDFNTQYF. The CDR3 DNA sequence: TGTGCCAGCTCACCACCTTGGGACTTCAACACGCAGTATTTT. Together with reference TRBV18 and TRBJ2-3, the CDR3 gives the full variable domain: NAGVMQNPRHLVRRRGQEARLRCSPMKGHSHVYWYRQLPEEGLKFMVYLQKENIIDESGMPKERFSAEFPKEGPSILRIQQVVRGDSAAYFCASSPPWDFNTQYFGPGTRLTVL.

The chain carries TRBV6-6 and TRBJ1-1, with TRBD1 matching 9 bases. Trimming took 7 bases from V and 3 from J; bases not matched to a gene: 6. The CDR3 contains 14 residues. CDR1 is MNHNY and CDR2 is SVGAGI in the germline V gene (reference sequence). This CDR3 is CASNSGQGYTEAFF. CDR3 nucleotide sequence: TGTGCCAGCAACTCGGGACAGGGATACACTGAAGCTTTCTTT.

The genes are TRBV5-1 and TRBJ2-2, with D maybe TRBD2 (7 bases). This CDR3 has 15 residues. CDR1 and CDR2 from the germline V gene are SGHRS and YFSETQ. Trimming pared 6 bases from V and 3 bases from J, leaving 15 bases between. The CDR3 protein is CASNIRGGDTGELFF. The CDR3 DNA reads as TGCGCCAGCAACATCAGGGGAGGGGACACCGGGGAGCTGTTTTTT.

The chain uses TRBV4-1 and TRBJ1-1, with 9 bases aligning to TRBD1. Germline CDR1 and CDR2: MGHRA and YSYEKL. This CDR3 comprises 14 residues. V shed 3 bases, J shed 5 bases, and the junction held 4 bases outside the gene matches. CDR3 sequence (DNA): TGCGCCAGCAGCCACTCACAGGGGGCGACTGAAGCTTTCTTT. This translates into CASSHSQGATEAFF.

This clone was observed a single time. The CDR3 spells CATSVSGNQPQHF. The CDR3 DNA sequence: TGTGCCACCAGTGTATCGGGCAATCAGCCCCAGCATTTT. The genes are TRBV24-1 and TRBJ1-5, with D unresolved. The CDR3 covers 13 residues. V was pared by 5 bases and J by 2 bases, with 6 bases between. Germline V gives CDR1 KGHDR, CDR2 SFDVKD.

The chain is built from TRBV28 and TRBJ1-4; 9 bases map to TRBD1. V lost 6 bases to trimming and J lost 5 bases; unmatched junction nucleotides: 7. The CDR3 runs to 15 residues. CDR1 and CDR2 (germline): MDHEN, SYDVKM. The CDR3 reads CASSDSGTGNEKLFF. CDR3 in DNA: TGTGCCAGCAGCGATTCCGGGACAGGGAATGAAAAACTGTTTTTT. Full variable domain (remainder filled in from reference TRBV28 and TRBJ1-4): DVKVTQSSRYLVKRTGEKVFLECVQDMDHENMFWYRQDPGLGLRLIYFSYDVKMKEKGDIPEGYSVSREKKERFSLILESASTNQTSMYLCASSDSGTGNEKLFFGSGTQLSVL.

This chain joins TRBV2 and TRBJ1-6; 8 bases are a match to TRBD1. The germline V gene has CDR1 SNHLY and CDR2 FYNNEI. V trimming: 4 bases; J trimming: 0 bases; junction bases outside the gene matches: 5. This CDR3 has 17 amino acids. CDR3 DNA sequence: TGTGCCAGCAGTGCCCGACAGGGGTTCTCCTATAATTCACCCCTCCACTTT. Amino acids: CASSARQGFSYNSPLHF.

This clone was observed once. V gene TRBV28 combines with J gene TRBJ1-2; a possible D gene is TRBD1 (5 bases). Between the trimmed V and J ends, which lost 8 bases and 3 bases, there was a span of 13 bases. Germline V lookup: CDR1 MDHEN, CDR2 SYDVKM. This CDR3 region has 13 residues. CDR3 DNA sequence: TGTGCCAGCGCTGGGGGGGAACACTATGGCTACACCTTC. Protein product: CASAGGEHYGYTF.

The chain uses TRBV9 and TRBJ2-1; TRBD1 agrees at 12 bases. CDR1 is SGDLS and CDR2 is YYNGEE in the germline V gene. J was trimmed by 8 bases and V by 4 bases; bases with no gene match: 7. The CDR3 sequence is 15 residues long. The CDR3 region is CASSRTGTGGDEQFF. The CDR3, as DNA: TGTGCCAGCAGCAGGACCGGGACAGGGGGCGATGAGCAGTTCTTC.

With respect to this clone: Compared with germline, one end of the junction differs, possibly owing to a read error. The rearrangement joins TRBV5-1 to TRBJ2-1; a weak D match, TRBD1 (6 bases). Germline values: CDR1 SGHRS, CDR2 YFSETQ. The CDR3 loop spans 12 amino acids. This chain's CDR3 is CASSLSGEKMLF. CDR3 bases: TGCGCCAGCAGCTTGTCAGGGGAAAAGATGCTCTTC.

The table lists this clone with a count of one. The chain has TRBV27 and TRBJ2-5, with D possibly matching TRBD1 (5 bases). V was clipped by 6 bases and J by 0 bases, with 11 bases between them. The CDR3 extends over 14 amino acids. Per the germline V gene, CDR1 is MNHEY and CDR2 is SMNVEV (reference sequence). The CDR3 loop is CASRTTVHQETQYF. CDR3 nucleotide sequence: TGTGCCAGCAGGACGACAGTCCACCAAGAGACCCAGTACTTC.

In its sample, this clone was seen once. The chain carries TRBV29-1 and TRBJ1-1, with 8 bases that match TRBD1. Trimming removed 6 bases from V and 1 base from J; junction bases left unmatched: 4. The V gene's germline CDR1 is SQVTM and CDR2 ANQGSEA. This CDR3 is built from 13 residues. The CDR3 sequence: CSVSGGWNTEAFF. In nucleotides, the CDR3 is TGCAGCGTCTCAGGGGGCTGGAACACTGAAGCTTTCTTT.

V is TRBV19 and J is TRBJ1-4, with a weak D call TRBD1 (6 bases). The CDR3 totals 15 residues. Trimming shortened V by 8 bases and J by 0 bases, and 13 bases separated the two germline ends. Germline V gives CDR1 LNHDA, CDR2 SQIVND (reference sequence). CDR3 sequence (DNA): TGTGCCAGTGCGGACAGATCTGCAACTAATGAAAAACTGTTTTTT. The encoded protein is CASADRSATNEKLFF.

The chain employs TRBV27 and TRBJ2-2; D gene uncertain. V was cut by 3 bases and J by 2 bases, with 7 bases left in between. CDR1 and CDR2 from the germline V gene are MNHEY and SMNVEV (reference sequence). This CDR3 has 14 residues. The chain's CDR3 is CASSFLINTGELFF. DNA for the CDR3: TGTGCCAGCAGTTTCCTTATAAACACCGGGGAGCTGTTTTTT.

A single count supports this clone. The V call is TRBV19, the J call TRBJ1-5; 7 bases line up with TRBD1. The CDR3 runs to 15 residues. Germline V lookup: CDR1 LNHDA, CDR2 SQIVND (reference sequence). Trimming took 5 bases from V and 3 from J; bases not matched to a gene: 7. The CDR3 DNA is TGTGCCAGTAGTGGTAGGACAGGTTTCAATCAGCCCCAGCATTTT. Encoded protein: CASSGRTGFNQPQHF.

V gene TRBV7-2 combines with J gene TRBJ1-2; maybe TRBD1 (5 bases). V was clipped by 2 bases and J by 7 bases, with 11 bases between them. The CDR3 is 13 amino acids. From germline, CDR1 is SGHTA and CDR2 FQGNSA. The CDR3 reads CASSLMGGAGYTF. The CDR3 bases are TGTGCCAGCAGCTTAATGGGGGGTGCTGGCTACACCTTC.

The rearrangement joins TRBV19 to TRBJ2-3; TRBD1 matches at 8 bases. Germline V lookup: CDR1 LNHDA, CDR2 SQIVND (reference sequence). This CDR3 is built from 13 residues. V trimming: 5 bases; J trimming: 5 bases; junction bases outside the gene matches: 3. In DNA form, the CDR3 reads TGTGCCAGTAGTCCGACAGGGGTAGATACGCAGTATTTT. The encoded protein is CASSPTGVDTQYF.

The CDR3 DNA follows: TGTGCCAGCAGAACCGGGACAGGCATCGGGGAGCTGTTTTTT. As protein: CASRTGTGIGELFF. V usage is TRBV28 and J usage is TRBJ2-2; 8 bases agree with TRBD1. J gave up 7 bases and V 6 bases, and 7 bases lay outside the gene matches. CDR3 length: 14 amino acids. Germline CDR1 is MDHEN and CDR2 is SYDVKM.

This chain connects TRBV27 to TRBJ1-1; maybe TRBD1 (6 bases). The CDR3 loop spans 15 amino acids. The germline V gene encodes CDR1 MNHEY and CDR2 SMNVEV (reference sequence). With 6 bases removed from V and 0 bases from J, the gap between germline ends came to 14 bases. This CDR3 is CASSLRGRMNTEAFF. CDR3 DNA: TGTGCCAGCAGCCTCAGGGGTAGGATGAACACTGAAGCTTTCTTT.

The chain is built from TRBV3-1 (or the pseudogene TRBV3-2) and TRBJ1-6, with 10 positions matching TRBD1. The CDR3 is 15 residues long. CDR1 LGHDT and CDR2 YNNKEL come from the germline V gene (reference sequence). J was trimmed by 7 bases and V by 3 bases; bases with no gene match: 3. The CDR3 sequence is CASSQGQGNNSPLHF. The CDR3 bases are TGTGCCAGCAGCCAGGGACAGGGGAACAATTCACCCCTCCACTTT.

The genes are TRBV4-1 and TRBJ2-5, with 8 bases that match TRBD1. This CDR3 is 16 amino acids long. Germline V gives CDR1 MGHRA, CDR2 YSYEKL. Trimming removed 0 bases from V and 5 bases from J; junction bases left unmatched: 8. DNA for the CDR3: TGCGCCAGCAGCCAAGATCCGGCAGGGGGCAGGGAGACCCAGTACTTC. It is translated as CASSQDPAGGRETQYF.

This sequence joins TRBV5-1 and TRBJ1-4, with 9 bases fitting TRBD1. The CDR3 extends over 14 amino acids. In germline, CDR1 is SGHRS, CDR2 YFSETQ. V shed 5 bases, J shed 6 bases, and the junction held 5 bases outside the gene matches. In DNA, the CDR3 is TGCGCCAGCAGGGGTACAGGGGGCCATGAAAAACTGTTTTTT. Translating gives CASRGTGGHEKLFF. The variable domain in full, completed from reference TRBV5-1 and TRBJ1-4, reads KAGVTQTPRYLIKTRGQQVTLSCSPISGHRSVSWYQQTPGQGLQFLFEYFSETQRNKGNFPGRFSGRQFSNSRSEMNVSTLELGDSALYLCASRGTGGHEKLFFGSGTQLSVL.

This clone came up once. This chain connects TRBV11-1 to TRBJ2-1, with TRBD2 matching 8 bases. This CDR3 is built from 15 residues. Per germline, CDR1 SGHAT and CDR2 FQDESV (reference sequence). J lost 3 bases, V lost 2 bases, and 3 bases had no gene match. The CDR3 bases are TGTGCCAGCAGCTTACTAGCGGGTAACTACAATGAGCAGTTCTTC. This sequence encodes CASSLLAGNYNEQFF.

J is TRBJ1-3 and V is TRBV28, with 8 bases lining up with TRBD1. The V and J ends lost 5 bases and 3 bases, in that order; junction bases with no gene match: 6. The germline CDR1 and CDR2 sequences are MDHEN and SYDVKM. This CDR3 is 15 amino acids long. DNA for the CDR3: TGTGCCAGCAGTCCCAGGACAGGGCATGGAAACACCATATATTTT. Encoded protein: CASSPRTGHGNTIYF.

In DNA form, the CDR3 reads TGTGCCAGCAGCTTTCTGGTCGAGGACGGGGAGCTGTTTTTT. Its protein is CASSFLVEDGELFF. The chain carries TRBV7-2 and TRBJ2-2; D is uncertain. CDR1 SGHTA and CDR2 FQGNSA come from the germline V gene. The CDR3 covers 14 residues. Trimming stripped 3 bases from V and 7 bases from J, with 12 bases between.

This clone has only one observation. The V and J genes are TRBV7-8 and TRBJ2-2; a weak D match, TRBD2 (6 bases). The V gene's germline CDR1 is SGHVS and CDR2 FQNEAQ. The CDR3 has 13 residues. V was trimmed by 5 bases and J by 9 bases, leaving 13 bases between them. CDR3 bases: TGTGCCAGCAGCGCGGAACTAGCCTGGGAGCTGTTTTTT. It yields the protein CASSAELAWELFF.

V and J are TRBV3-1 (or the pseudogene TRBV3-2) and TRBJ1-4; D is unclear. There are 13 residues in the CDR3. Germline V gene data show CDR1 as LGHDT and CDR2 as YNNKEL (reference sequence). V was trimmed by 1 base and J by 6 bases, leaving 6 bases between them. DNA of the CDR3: TGTGCCAGCAGCCAAGGACGGGATGAAAAACTGTTTTTT. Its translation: CASSQGRDEKLFF.

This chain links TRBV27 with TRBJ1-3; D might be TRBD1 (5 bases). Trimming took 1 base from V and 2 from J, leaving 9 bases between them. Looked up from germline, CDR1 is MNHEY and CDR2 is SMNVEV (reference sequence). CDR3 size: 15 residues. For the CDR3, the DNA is TGTGCCAGCAGTTTATACGGGGGAACTGGAAACACCATATATTTT. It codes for CASSLYGGTGNTIYF.

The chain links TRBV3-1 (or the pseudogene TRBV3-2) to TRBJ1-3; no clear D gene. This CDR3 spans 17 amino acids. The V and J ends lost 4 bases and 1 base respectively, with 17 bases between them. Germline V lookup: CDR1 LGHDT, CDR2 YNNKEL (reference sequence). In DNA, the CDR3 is TGTGCCAGCAGCCTTTCGACACGGATTTTGTCTGGAAACACCATATATTTT. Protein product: CASSLSTRILSGNTIYF.

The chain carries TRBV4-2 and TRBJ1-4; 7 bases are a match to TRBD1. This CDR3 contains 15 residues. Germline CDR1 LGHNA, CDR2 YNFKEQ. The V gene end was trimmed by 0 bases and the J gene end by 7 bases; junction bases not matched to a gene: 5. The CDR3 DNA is TGTGCCAGCAGCCAAGATCGGGCAGGGGGTGAAAAACTGTTTTTT. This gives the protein CASSQDRAGGEKLFF.

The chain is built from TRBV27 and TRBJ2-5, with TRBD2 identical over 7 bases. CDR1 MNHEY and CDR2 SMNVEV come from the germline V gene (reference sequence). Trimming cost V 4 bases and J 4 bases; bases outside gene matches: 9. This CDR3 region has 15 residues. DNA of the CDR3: TGTGCCAGCAGTTACCGGCAACCGGGGGGAGAGACCCAGTACTTC. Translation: CASSYRQPGGETQYF.